The source of this T cell receptor beta chain is a study of control samples from healthy donors and cancer patients. V shed 0 bases, J shed 7 bases, and the junction held 8 bases outside the gene matches. This CDR3 comprises 16 residues. Germline lookup yields CDR1 GTSNPN and CDR2 SVGIG (reference sequence). Here immunoSEQ multiplex PCR was the method, and the copy in TCRdb shows in-frame clones only, minus some. The data show over 80,000 clones, with 79% seen just once and 10% held by the top ten. The sequence was collected from a woman younger than 45 in good health. The chain has TRBV30 and TRBJ2-2; 10 positions match TRBD2. Sequenced material: blood. The CDR3 region has the DNA TGTGCCTGGAGTGTAAGAGCGGGGGGGCATATCGGGGAGCTGTTTTTT. Protein sequence: CAWSVRAGGHIGELFF. The full variable domain, rest sourced from reference TRBV30 and TRBJ2-2, is SQTIHQWPATLVQPVGSPLSLECTVEGTSNPNLYWYRQAAGRGLQLLFYSVGIGQISSEVPQNLSASRPQDRQFILSSKKLLLSDSGFYLCAWSVRAGGHIGELFFGEGSRLTVL.